This passage covers 19 T cell receptor beta chains from one sample sequenced in a study of neurological immune-mediated disorders. TCRdb reprocessed the 5' RACE reads with MiXCR, giving one entry per CDR3 protein. The sample lists tens of thousands of distinct CDR3 sequences, about 13% seen once, with roughly 5.5% in the top ten. Documented time point: technical triplicate 1. Sequencing input: CD4+ T cells from blood. These receptors originate from a female donor with HTLV-1-associated myelopathy (HAM/TSP).

Many counts were recorded for this clonotype. The chain uses TRBV20-1 and TRBJ2-2; TRBD2 is a possible D gene (6 bases). V gave up 0 bases and J gave up 3 bases, with 11 bases separating them. The CDR3 consists of 15 residues. From germline, CDR1 is DFQATT and CDR2 SNEGSKA (reference sequence). CDR3 DNA sequence: TGCAGTGCTAGAGATCGGAGGGGACACACCGGGGAGCTGTTTTTT. It encodes CSARDRRGHTGELFF.

This clonotype has a count of ten or more. V is TRBV5-1 and J is TRBJ1-2; possibly TRBD1 for D (5 bases). CDR1 is SGHRS and CDR2 is YFSETQ in the germline V gene. The CDR3 has 16 residues. Trimming took off 3 bases at V and 0 bases at J, with 15 bases between the two ends. CDR3 in amino acids: CASSWGRTRTNYGYTF. Written as DNA, the CDR3 is TGCGCCAGCAGCTGGGGGAGGACGCGAACTAACTATGGCTACACCTTC.

This clonotype showed up many times. The CDR3 DNA is TGCGCCAGCAGCCCATTAGCGGGAGGGCCTATATTGCCGTTCTTC. It is translated as CASSPLAGGPILPFF. The rearrangement links TRBV5-1 to TRBJ2-1, with 11 bases identical to TRBD2. CDR3 length equals 15 residues. Germline V CDR1 and CDR2: SGHRS, YFSETQ. Germline trimming cut 4 bases from V and 15 bases from J; bases unmatched to any gene: 15. The full variable domain, its missing parts supplied by reference TRBV5-1 and TRBJ2-1, is KAGVTQTPRYLIKTRGQQVTLSCSPISGHRSVSWYQQTPGQGLQFLFEYFSETQRNKGNFPGRFSGRQFSNSRSEMNVSTLELGDSALYLCASSPLAGGPILPFFGPGTRLTVL.

This clonotype came up many times. V and J are TRBV5-1 and TRBJ1-1; TRBD1 agrees at 8 bases. The CDR3 runs 15 residues. The V segment lost 0 bases and the J segment 5 bases; nucleotides outside the gene matches: 6. Germline lookup yields CDR1 SGHRS and CDR2 YFSETQ. As DNA, the CDR3 is TGCGCCAGCAGCTTGGCCGGCGACAGGGGTACTGAAGCTTTCTTT. This sequence encodes CASSLAGDRGTEAFF.

This clonotype occurred many times. The rearrangement links TRBV5-1 to TRBJ1-2, with 8 bases fitting TRBD1. Per germline, CDR1 SGHRS and CDR2 YFSETQ. The trim removed 4 bases at V and 6 bases at J, leaving 14 bases unmatched. The CDR3 has 16 amino acids. In DNA form, the CDR3 reads TGCGCCAGCAGCACCTGGACAGGGCGGTCTCGTGATGGCTACACCTTC. Its translation is CASSTWTGRSRDGYTF. Full variable domain (outside the CDR3, taken from reference TRBV5-1 and TRBJ1-2): KAGVTQTPRYLIKTRGQQVTLSCSPISGHRSVSWYQQTPGQGLQFLFEYFSETQRNKGNFPGRFSGRQFSNSRSEMNVSTLELGDSALYLCASSTWTGRSRDGYTFGSGTRLTVV.

This clonotype has ten or more counts. The rearrangement joins TRBV11-1 to TRBJ1-1, with D hard to call. The CDR3 is 12 residues long. Germline CDR1 and CDR2: SGHAT and FQDESV (reference sequence). Trimming took 0 bases from V and 7 from J, leaving 6 bases between them. CDR3 nucleotides: TGTGCCAGCAGCTTAGCACGGAATGAAGCTTTCTTT. Translation: CASSLARNEAFF. Full variable domain (outside the CDR3, taken from reference TRBV11-1 and TRBJ1-1): EAEVAQSPRYKITEKSQAVAFWCDPISGHATLYWYRQILGQGPELLVQFQDESVVDDSQLPKDRFSAERLKGVDSTLKIQPAELGDSAMYLCASSLARNEAFFGQGTRLTVV.

The chain joins TRBV28 to TRBJ2-7; D is perhaps TRBD2 (6 bases). Germline CDR1 and CDR2: MDHEN and SYDVKM. Trimming removed 6 bases from V and 3 bases from J, with 15 bases in between. This CDR3 is 14 amino acids long. CDR3 sequence reads: CASSSTDGSYEQYF. The CDR3, as DNA: TGTGCCAGCAGCTCGACCGACGGGAGCTACGAGCAGTACTTC.

By proportion, this clonotype is medium-sized. This sequence joins TRBV7-2 and TRBJ2-4; 9 positions agree with TRBD1. CDR1 SGHTA and CDR2 FQGNSA come from the germline V gene. The trim removed 1 base at V and 8 bases at J, leaving 0 bases unmatched. The CDR3 contains 13 residues. The CDR3 DNA reads TGTGCCAGCAGCTTAGGGACAGGGGACATTCAGTACTTC. Translation gives CASSLGTGDIQYF.

This clonotype was picked up many times. CDR3 sequence reads: CASSLEAGRTGEQFF. In nucleotides, the CDR3 is TGCGCCAGCAGCTTGGAGGCGGGGAGAACCGGTGAGCAGTTCTTC. This sequence joins TRBV5-1 and TRBJ2-1, with D possibly being TRBD2 (6 bases). CDR3 length: 15 amino acids. V dropped 0 bases and J dropped 9 bases, with 16 bases sitting between them. Germline V lookup: CDR1 SGHRS, CDR2 YFSETQ.

In DNA form, the CDR3 reads TGCAGTGCCTCCGGCAGGACAGGGGACAATCAGCCCCAGCATTTT. This gives the protein CSASGRTGDNQPQHF. The chain joins TRBV20-1 to TRBJ1-5; 9 bases map to TRBD1. V lost 6 bases and J lost 3; bases outside the gene matches: 9. This CDR3 is built from 15 residues. CDR1 is DFQATT, CDR2 SNEGSKA, per germline (reference sequence).

This clonotype was recorded a few times. Its ends do not fully match the called genes, so a read error is possible. The chain carries TRBV7-7 and TRBJ2-2, with D uncertain. This CDR3 contains 17 residues. The V gene's germline CDR1 is SSHAT and CDR2 FNYEAQ (reference sequence). In nucleotides, the CDR3 is TGTGCTAGCAGCCCCTCCTCACCCGGCTACGTCACCGGGGAGCTGTTTTTT. It yields the protein CASSPSSPGYVTGELFF.

Many counts were recorded for this clonotype. This chain connects TRBV7-2 to TRBJ2-1; D perhaps matches TRBD1 (5 bases). CDR3 length equals 16 residues. Germline loops: CDR1 SGHTA, CDR2 FQGNSA. V gave up 6 bases and J gave up 0 bases, with 15 bases separating them. CDR3 region: CASSSQKGNSYNEQFF. CDR3 nucleotide sequence: TGTGCCAGCAGTTCTCAGAAGGGGAACTCCTACAATGAGCAGTTCTTC. Drawing the rest from reference TRBV7-2 and TRBJ2-1, the complete variable domain is GAGVSQSPSNKVTEKGKDVELRCDPISGHTALYWYRQSLGQGLEFLIYFQGNSAPDKSGLPSDRFSAERTGGSVSTLTIQRTQQEDSAVYLCASSSQKGNSYNEQFFGPGTRLTVL.

In this sample, this clonotype turned up many times. This chain links TRBV29-1 with TRBJ1-4; D is perhaps TRBD1 (5 bases). V was trimmed by 8 bases and J by 5 bases, leaving 12 bases between them. Germline CDR1 is SQVTM and CDR2 is ANQGSEA. This CDR3 region has 12 residues. In DNA form, the CDR3 reads TGCAGCTACGGGGACGGGAATGAAAAACTGTTTTTT. It codes for CSYGDGNEKLFF.

CDR3 loop: CASSLTGTSGNTIYF. CDR3 coding DNA: TGCGCCAGCAGCCTGACCGGGACTAGCGGAAACACCATATATTTT. The J gene is TRBJ1-3, the V gene TRBV5-1; weak D call: TRBD1 (5 bases). Germline V gene sequence: CDR1 SGHRS, CDR2 YFSETQ. The CDR3 runs 15 residues. V shed 4 bases and J shed 4 bases, with 15 bases lying between them.

This clonotype was seen many times. This chain joins TRBV7-9 and TRBJ2-7, with 7 positions matching TRBD1. CDR1 and CDR2 from the germline V gene are SEHNR and FQNEAQ (reference sequence). CDR3 length: 16 residues. The junction had 10 bases not matched to a gene; V was cut back by 1 base and J by 4 bases. The CDR3 DNA reads as TGTGCCAGCAGCTTAGGGACAGGCGCCTCCGGGTACGAGCAGTACTTC. Amino acids: CASSLGTGASGYEQYF.

This clonotype was seen at least ten times. The chain employs TRBV28 and TRBJ2-7; the D is unclear. CDR1 is MDHEN, CDR2 SYDVKM, per germline. The CDR3 length is 13 residues. The V gene lost 8 bases and the J gene lost 2 bases, with 13 bases spanning the gap. The CDR3 nucleotides read TGTGCCAGCCTCTCCCTCAGGCCCTACGAGCAGTACTTC. This sequence encodes CASLSLRPYEQYF.

By share, this clonotype counts as medium-sized (0.01 to 0.1%). V and J are TRBV24-1 and TRBJ2-7; D remains unclear. The CDR3 spans 12 residues. The V and J ends lost 8 bases and 1 base respectively, with 8 bases between them. Germline V CDR1 and CDR2: KGHDR, SFDVKD. The CDR3 nucleotides are TGTGCCACCAAGGACGGATCCTACGAGCAGTACTTC. It specifies CATKDGSYEQYF.

Within the sample, this clonotype is medium-sized. V and J are TRBV5-1 and TRBJ2-7, with TRBD1 matching 8 bases. The ends lost 0 bases at V and 7 bases at J; junction bases unmatched: 9. The germline CDR1 and CDR2 sequences are SGHRS and YFSETQ. The CDR3 has 15 residues. The CDR3 loop is CASSLAQGAQGEQYF. CDR3 nucleotide sequence: TGCGCCAGCAGCTTGGCGCAGGGGGCTCAAGGAGAGCAGTACTTC.

This clonotype was recorded at least ten times. The rearrangement links TRBV11-3 to TRBJ2-4; D perhaps matches TRBD2 (6 bases). Germline-derived CDR1 and CDR2 are SGHNT and YENEEA. Trimming cost V 1 base and J 8 bases, with 15 bases left between them. The CDR3 is 15 amino acids. The CDR3 protein is CASSLGAAGEDIQYF. The CDR3 DNA reads as TGTGCCAGCAGCTTAGGGGCCGCTGGGGAGGACATTCAGTACTTC.